This T cell receptor beta chain was sequenced during a study of human T cells and chemical hapten exposure. Study observations and caveats: TCRs above 1 in 1000 frequency did not change with DPC sensitization.

In regard to this clonotype: Its antigen is undetermined. This may come from a read error, since a much larger clone is one base off.

The authors' processing: Sample TCR totals centred on a median of around 93,000, ranging roughly 20,000 to 750,000. TCRdb passed the RACE reads through MiXCR, listing each CDR3 protein once. The V and J calls here are based on TCRdb, not the publication. The table records roughly 50,000 distinct CDR3 sequences, 8% to 10% of them present only once. The time point is: pre-sensitization, week 0. Stated treatment: therapeutic diphenylcyclopropenone sensitization with weekly scalp DPC. The authors' total RNA extraction used unfractionated whole blood. The CDR3 runs 15 residues. The germline gives CDR1 SEHNR, CDR2 FQNEAQ (reference sequence).

The material sequenced was whole blood, taken in connection with sensitization to the hapten diphenylcyclopropenone (DPC). This receptor was taken from a man aged 40-49 years with alopecia areata. Some clones in this sample may be carry-over from other donors' samples. The chain combines TRBV7-9 with TRBJ2-3; maybe TRBD1 (6 bases). The DNA matches TRBJ1-5 better at its end, which makes the J call doubtful. CDR3 residues: CASSFVGGELDTQHF. The CDR3 DNA reads TGTGCCAGCAGCTTCGTAGGGGGGGAATTAGATACGCAGCATTTT.